This passage covers 26 T cell receptor beta chains from one sample sequenced in a study of OX40 agonist ivuxolimab in advanced cancers. TCRdb's copy holds only in-frame clones and misses some; the assay was immunoSEQ multiplex PCR. The sample lists roughly 30,000 clones; roughly 91% were seen once. The source material was CD4+ or CD8+ T cells sorted from blood, sampled in a trial of the OX40 agonist ivuxolimab. These TCRs come from an adult with an advanced solid tumor such as melanoma, head and neck, liver or kidney cancer.

The gene calls are TRBV19 and TRBJ1-1; tentatively, D is TRBD1 (5 bases). This CDR3 region has 15 residues. Germline V gives CDR1 LNHDA, CDR2 SQIVND (reference sequence). V lost 5 bases and J 0 bases, leaving 13 bases between the germline ends. CDR3 protein: CASSLMGDLNTEAFF. In DNA, the CDR3 is TGTGCCAGTAGTCTCATGGGGGACCTGAACACTGAAGCTTTCTTT. Filled out from reference TRBV19 and TRBJ1-1, the complete variable domain reads DGGITQSPKYLFRKEGQNVTLSCEQNLNHDAMYWYRQDPGQGLRLIYYSQIVNDFQKGDIAEGYSVSREKKESFPLTVTSAQKNPTAFYLCASSLMGDLNTEAFFGQGTRLTVV.

The chain recombines TRBV9 with TRBJ1-2, with D tentatively TRBD1 (5 bases). The V and J ends lost 5 bases and 5 bases respectively, with 13 bases between them. The germline CDR1 and CDR2 sequences are SGDLS and YYNGEE. The CDR3 runs 13 residues. For the CDR3, the DNA is TGTGCCAGCAGGACGACGGGGGATTATGGCTACACCTTC. Protein product: CASRTTGDYGYTF. Filled out from reference TRBV9 and TRBJ1-2, the complete variable domain reads DSGVTQTPKHLITATGQRVTLRCSPRSGDLSVYWYQQSLDQGLQFLIQYYNGEERAKGNILERFSAQQFPDLHSELNLSSLELGDSALYFCASRTTGDYGYTFGSGTRLTVV.

CDR3 nucleotide sequence: TGTGCCAGCAGCCCCGGGGGGGTTGGCTACACCTTC. Amino acids: CASSPGGVGYTF. The chain has TRBV6-9 and TRBJ1-2; possible D gene TRBD1, 5 bases. The germline CDR1 and CDR2 sequences are MNHGY and SVAAGI. Trimming removed 6 bases at V and 7 bases at J, with 12 bases between. The CDR3 contains 12 residues.

The chain uses TRBV5-4 and TRBJ2-1; D remains unclear. Trimming took 0 bases from V and 2 from J, leaving 9 bases between them. The CDR3 has 15 amino acids. Germline V CDR1 and CDR2: SGHNT, YYREEE (reference sequence). The CDR3 loop is CASSLERGAYNEQFF. CDR3 coding DNA: TGTGCCAGCAGCTTGGAGCGAGGTGCCTACAATGAGCAGTTCTTC.

The chain uses TRBV29-1 and TRBJ1-2, with D perhaps matching TRBD1 (5 bases). V lost 5 bases to trimming and J lost 4 bases, with 23 bases between them. Per germline, CDR1 SQVTM and CDR2 ANQGSEA. The CDR3 has 16 amino acids. This chain's CDR3 is CSVPYPTPGWGYGYTF. The CDR3 region has the DNA TGCAGCGTTCCCTACCCTACACCAGGGTGGGGCTATGGCTACACCTTC.

This clone was recorded only once. The chain has TRBV2 and TRBJ2-7, with D perhaps given as TRBD1 or TRBD2 (5 bases each). The CDR3 totals 15 residues. V lost 6 bases to trimming and J lost 2 bases, with 17 bases between them. The V gene's germline CDR1 is SNHLY and CDR2 FYNNEI. The CDR3 protein is CASSSREGAPYEQYF. The CDR3 nucleotides read TGTGCCAGCAGCTCCCGGGAAGGGGCACCCTACGAGCAGTACTTC.

The chain links TRBV4-2 to TRBJ2-3; D might be TRBD2 (6 bases). The ends were cut back, 1 base at V and 4 bases at J, with 12 bases in the middle. Germline CDR1 LGHNA, CDR2 YNFKEQ. The CDR3 contains 15 residues. This CDR3 reads CASSQGLGRSDTQYF. In DNA, the CDR3 is TGTGCCAGCAGCCAAGGACTAGGCCGATCAGATACGCAGTATTTT.

The V and J genes are TRBV5-4 and TRBJ2-1, with D perhaps matching TRBD1 or TRBD2 (5 bases each). Germline values: CDR1 SGHNT, CDR2 YYREEE (reference sequence). This CDR3 has 15 residues. Trimming left V 1 base short and J 4 bases short, with 12 bases between. CDR3 region: CASSLTGGSYNEQFF. CDR3 sequence (DNA): TGTGCCAGCAGCTTGACAGGAGGTTCGTACAATGAGCAGTTCTTC. Using reference TRBV5-4 and TRBJ2-1 for the parts outside the CDR3, the full variable domain is ETGVTQSPTHLIKTRGQQVTLRCSSQSGHNTVSWYQQALGQGPQFIFQYYREEENGRGNFPPRFSGLQFPNYSSELNVNALELDDSALYLCASSLTGGSYNEQFFGPGTRLTVL.

The chain joins TRBV6-5 to TRBJ2-7, with 8 nucleotides matching TRBD2. The CDR3 sequence is 16 residues long. Per the germline V gene, CDR1 is MNHEY and CDR2 is SVGAGI. V lost 0 bases, J lost 2 bases, and 6 bases stayed unmatched. Written as DNA, the CDR3 is TGTGCCAGCAGTTACTCGCATAGCGGGGATACCTACGAGCAGTACTTC. Its protein is CASSYSHSGDTYEQYF.

The chain carries TRBV2 and TRBJ2-5, with D hard to call. Germline CDR1 reads SNHLY; CDR2 reads FYNNEI. Trimming left V 8 bases short and J 5 bases short, with 12 bases between. The CDR3 consists of 12 residues. CDR3 amino acids: CASLGTQETQYF. The CDR3 DNA reads TGTGCCAGCTTGGGAACCCAGGAGACCCAGTACTTC.

CDR3 DNA: TGTGCCAGCAGTTATTACGTGGGAGAGACCCAGTACTTC. Amino acids: CASSYYVGETQYF. This chain uses TRBV6-5 with TRBJ2-5, with D unclear. V lost 3 bases and J 4 bases, leaving 9 bases between the germline ends. Germline V gene sequence: CDR1 MNHEY, CDR2 SVGAGI. This CDR3 spans 13 amino acids.

This clone has just one count. This chain connects TRBV11-2 to TRBJ2-2; 7 bases agree with TRBD1. CDR3 length equals 19 residues. The ends lost 2 bases at V and 1 base at J; junction bases unmatched: 13. Germline V gene lookup returns CDR1 SGHAT and CDR2 FQNNGV. Here the CDR3 reads CASSLRDSLLSENTGELFF. The CDR3 DNA follows: TGTGCCAGCAGCTTACGGGACAGTTTACTATCGGAGAACACCGGGGAGCTGTTTTTT.

This clone was observed a handful of times. The rearrangement uses TRBV7-9 and TRBJ1-2; D ambiguous. Germline CDR1 is SEHNR and CDR2 is FQNEAQ (reference sequence). V lost 3 bases to trimming and J lost 8 bases, with 10 bases between them. The CDR3 extends over 12 amino acids. The CDR3 nucleotides are TGTGCCAGCAGCTTGGGCCACCGGGGCTACACCTTC. The encoded protein is CASSLGHRGYTF.

The rearrangement links TRBV7-6 to TRBJ2-7; D perhaps matches TRBD2 (5 bases). Trimming pared 1 base from V and 7 bases from J, leaving 8 bases between. This CDR3 region has 12 residues. The V gene's germline CDR1 is SGHVS and CDR2 FNYEAQ. This chain's CDR3 is CASSLGRREQYF. The CDR3 DNA reads TGTGCCAGCAGCTTAGGCCGGAGGGAGCAGTACTTC.

V gene TRBV4-1 combines with J gene TRBJ1-2; D not resolved. Per the germline V gene, CDR1 is MGHRA and CDR2 is YSYEKL. The CDR3 has 15 amino acids. V was clipped by 4 bases and J by 1 base, with 13 bases between them. The CDR3, as DNA: TGCGCCAGCAGCCGACCCGACGGAGATAACTATGGCTACACCTTC. Its protein product is CASSRPDGDNYGYTF.

This chain connects TRBV19 to TRBJ2-7; 9 nucleotides line up with TRBD1. With V trimmed by 5 bases and J by 7 bases, 9 bases remained unmatched. Looked up from germline, CDR1 is LNHDA and CDR2 is SQIVND (reference sequence). The CDR3 runs to 14 residues. Here the CDR3 reads CASSPRTGAGEQYF. Here the CDR3 DNA reads TGTGCCAGTAGTCCCCGGACAGGGGCGGGGGAGCAGTACTTC.

The chain is built from TRBV6-5 and TRBJ2-2, with D unclear. This CDR3 region has 14 residues. V gave up 1 base and J gave up 2 bases, with 5 bases separating them. Germline V gene sequence: CDR1 MNHEY, CDR2 SVGAGI. For the CDR3, the DNA is TGTGCCAGCAGTTACTTTTCCAACACCGGGGAGCTGTTTTTT. The encoded protein is CASSYFSNTGELFF.

This chain connects TRBV7-2 to TRBJ2-6; the D is unclear. V was clipped by 5 bases and J by 0 bases, with 11 bases between them. The V gene's germline CDR1 is SGHTA and CDR2 FQGNSA. The CDR3 length is 16 residues. CDR3 loop: CASSPWLSSGANVLTF. The DNA for the CDR3 is TGTGCCAGCAGCCCATGGCTGAGCTCTGGGGCCAACGTCCTGACTTTC. The variable domain in full, completed from reference TRBV7-2 and TRBJ2-6, reads GAGVSQSPSNKVTEKGKDVELRCDPISGHTALYWYRQSLGQGLEFLIYFQGNSAPDKSGLPSDRFSAERTGGSVSTLTIQRTQQEDSAVYLCASSPWLSSGANVLTFGAGSRLTVL.

The genes are TRBV15 and TRBJ1-5, with no clear D. The V end was cut by 0 bases, the J end by 3 bases, with 9 bases between. The CDR3 contains 15 residues. Germline-derived CDR1 and CDR2 are LNHNV and YYDKDF (reference sequence). DNA of the CDR3: TGTGCCACCAGCAGAGATCGAGGTGTCAATCAGCCCCAGCATTTT. Encoded protein: CATSRDRGVNQPQHF.

This chain uses TRBV18 with TRBJ2-1; perhaps TRBD2 as D (7 bases). The CDR3 is 15 residues long. CDR1 is KGHSH and CDR2 is LQKENI in the germline V gene. The V and J ends lost 3 bases and 7 bases respectively, with 16 bases between them. The CDR3 sequence: CASSPGGGAGNEQFF. CDR3 nucleotide sequence: TGTGCCAGCTCACCGGGCGGGGGCGCAGGTAATGAGCAGTTCTTC.

As DNA, the CDR3 is TGTGCCACCCAAAGCGGTTACGAGCAGTACTTC. It is translated as CATQSGYEQYF. V and J are TRBV6-5 and TRBJ2-7, with D tentatively TRBD2 (5 bases). This CDR3 has 11 amino acids. Germline V gene lookup returns CDR1 MNHEY and CDR2 SVGAGI. V was cut by 10 bases and J by 4 bases, with 11 bases left in between.

This clone was seen a handful of times. V is TRBV4-3 and J is TRBJ2-1, with 10 positions matching TRBD1. The CDR3 runs 16 residues. Per germline, CDR1 LGHNA and CDR2 YSLEER. With 0 bases clipped from V and 1 base from J, the junction kept 0 bases outside the gene matches. The CDR3 sequence: CASSQEGQGSYNEQFF. The DNA of the CDR3 is TGCGCCAGCAGCCAAGAGGGACAGGGGTCCTACAATGAGCAGTTCTTC.

The chain is built from TRBV4-1 and TRBJ1-1; a possible D gene is TRBD1 (6 bases). Looked up from germline, CDR1 is MGHRA and CDR2 is YSYEKL. The CDR3 sequence is 15 residues long. The V end was cut by 5 bases, the J end by 3 bases, with 16 bases between. In nucleotides, the CDR3 is TGCGCCAGCAGCTCGATCAGGGGTGAGGACACTGAAGCTTTCTTT. As protein: CASSSIRGEDTEAFF.

V usage is TRBV6-1 and J usage is TRBJ1-5, with D hard to call. V gave up 1 base and J gave up 0 bases, with 7 bases separating them. The CDR3 contains 15 residues. Germline-derived CDR1 and CDR2 are MNHNS and SASEGT. CDR3 DNA sequence: TGTGCCAGCAGTGAAGGACCCTATAGCAATCAGCCCCAGCATTTT. Translated: CASSEGPYSNQPQHF.

This sequence joins TRBV11-2 and TRBJ2-1, with 10 bases that match TRBD2. This CDR3 has 16 residues. Unmatched junction bases numbered 6, after V lost 4 bases and J lost 3 bases. Germline V lookup: CDR1 SGHAT, CDR2 FQNNGV. The CDR3 coding sequence is TGTGCCAGCAGCTCATCCGGGACTAGCGTCTACAATGAGCAGTTCTTC. This gives the protein CASSSSGTSVYNEQFF.

The chain recombines TRBV11-1 with TRBJ2-2, with 8 bases aligning to TRBD1. This CDR3 is 15 amino acids long. Germline V CDR1 and CDR2: SGHAT, FQDESV (reference sequence). Trimming removed 6 bases from V and 7 bases from J; junction bases left unmatched: 10. Written as DNA, the CDR3 is TGTGCCAGCAGTCCCGGGACAGGAAATCTCGGGGAGCTGTTTTTT. Amino acids: CASSPGTGNLGELFF. The whole variable domain, filled in from reference TRBV11-1 and TRBJ2-2, reads EAEVAQSPRYKITEKSQAVAFWCDPISGHATLYWYRQILGQGPELLVQFQDESVVDDSQLPKDRFSAERLKGVDSTLKIQPAELGDSAMYLCASSPGTGNLGELFFGEGSRLTVL.